Listed here are 12 T cell receptor beta chains from one sample, sequenced in a study of Graves' ophthalmopathy and Graves' hyperthyroidism. The authors amplified TCR beta CDR3 regions from RNA transcripts. The library came from an HTBI-primed first-round RT-PCR and a second-round multiplex PCR. TCRdb fed the multiplex PCR reads into MiXCR, producing one record per CDR3 protein. The data contain about 740,000 distinct CDR3 sequences, roughly two fifths of them singletons. Sequencing used peripheral blood. The receptors here all came from an adult man with Graves' ophthalmopathy.

This clonotype was recorded many times. The chain joins TRBV7-2 to TRBJ2-7; D may be TRBD2 (5 bases). Germline V lookup: CDR1 SGHTA, CDR2 FQGNSA. This CDR3 is 15 amino acids long. The V gene lost 3 bases and the J gene lost 1 base, with 13 bases spanning the gap. As DNA, the CDR3 is TGTGCCAGCAGCTTGGTCTATAGCGCATCCTACGAGCAGTACTTC. Translation: CASSLVYSASYEQYF.

J is TRBJ1-2 and V is TRBV7-9; D not certain. In germline, CDR1 is SEHNR, CDR2 FQNEAQ (reference sequence). The CDR3 covers 13 residues. V gave up 5 bases and J gave up 6 bases, with 13 bases separating them. The CDR3 nucleotides read TGTGCCAGCAGCCTGAACAGTCATCATGGCTACACCTTC. This codes for CASSLNSHHGYTF. Supplemented by reference TRBV7-9 and TRBJ1-2, the full variable domain reads DTGVSQNPRHKITKRGQNVTFRCDPISEHNRLYWYRQTLGQGPEFLTYFQNEAQLEKSRLLSDRFSAERPKGSFSTLEIQRTEQGDSAMYLCASSLNSHHGYTFGSGTRLTVV.

V gene TRBV10-3 combines with J gene TRBJ1-4; D gene uncertain. Germline V gene lookup returns CDR1 ENHRY and CDR2 SYGVKD. Between the trimmed V and J ends, which lost 10 bases and 7 bases, there was a span of 22 bases. The CDR3 sequence is 15 residues long. In nucleotides, the CDR3 is TGTGCCAGCACTCCCCCCGGCGGGTGGGGTGAAAAACTGTTTTTT. Translating gives CASTPPGGWGEKLFF.

This clonotype has only a few counts. The chain uses TRBV10-3 and TRBJ2-5; 10 nucleotides line up with TRBD1. The trim removed 4 bases at V and 4 bases at J, leaving 6 bases unmatched. CDR1 is ENHRY and CDR2 is SYGVKD in the germline V gene. The CDR3 is 15 amino acids. CDR3 DNA: TGTGCCATCAGTGTTGAGACAGGGGGCGTAGAGACCCAGTACTTC. Its translation: CAISVETGGVETQYF.

V usage is TRBV29-1 and J usage is TRBJ2-7; 11 bases fit TRBD2. This CDR3 has 14 residues. The V segment lost 2 bases and the J segment 7 bases; nucleotides outside the gene matches: 7. Germline CDR1 is SQVTM and CDR2 is ANQGSEA. The CDR3 coding sequence is TGCAGCGTTGAACATACTAGCGGGAGTGGTGAGCAGTACTTC. Translation: CSVEHTSGSGEQYF.

This clonotype was counted many times. V and J are TRBV20-1 and TRBJ1-6; 7 bases are a match to TRBD1. The length of the CDR3 is 12 residues. V lost 8 bases, J lost 7 bases, and 5 bases stayed unmatched. Per germline, CDR1 DFQATT and CDR2 SNEGSKA (reference sequence). CDR3 protein: CSPGGQNSPLHF. The CDR3 DNA is TGCAGTCCAGGGGGTCAAAATTCACCCCTCCACTTT.

This clonotype appeared many times. The chain has TRBV29-1 and TRBJ1-4; TRBD1 matches 8 bases. Germline V lookup: CDR1 SQVTM, CDR2 ANQGSEA. This CDR3 region has 13 residues. Trimming removed 2 bases from V and 6 bases from J; junction bases left unmatched: 2. CDR3 DNA: TGCAGCGTTGAAATGGGACAGGATGAAAAACTGTTTTTT. Amino acids: CSVEMGQDEKLFF.

This clonotype was seen a handful of times. Written as DNA, the CDR3 is TGTGCCAGCAGCTTAGTCACTAGCAACACCGGGGAGCTGTTTTTT. Translating it yields CASSLVTSNTGELFF. The chain employs TRBV5-5 and TRBJ2-2; D possibly corresponds to TRBD2 (6 bases). Germline V gene sequence: CDR1 SGHKS, CDR2 YYEKEE (reference sequence). The CDR3 has 15 amino acids. The V end was cut by 2 bases, the J end by 2 bases, with 10 bases between.

In DNA form, the CDR3 reads TGTGCCAGTAGTATAGACGGGATTGGAGCTTTCTTT. Translating gives CASSIDGIGAFF. The gene calls are TRBV19 and TRBJ1-1; D is uncertain. CDR3 length: 12 residues. V was clipped by 0 bases and J by 10 bases, with 9 bases between them. Germline CDR1 and CDR2: LNHDA and SQIVND (reference sequence).

Notes on this clonotype: Possible read error: a much larger clone is one base away. This chain links TRBV7-2 with TRBJ1-1, with D hard to call. CDR1 is SGHTA and CDR2 is FQGNSA in the germline V gene. The CDR3 consists of 13 residues. CDR3 sequence reads: CASSLVKNTEASF. DNA of the CDR3: TGTGCCAGCAGCTTAGTTAAGAACACTGAAGCTTCCTTT.

The chain links TRBV10-3 to TRBJ2-7; D possibly uses TRBD1 or TRBD2 (7 bases each). The CDR3 is made up of 13 amino acids. Germline loops: CDR1 ENHRY, CDR2 SYGVKD. The CDR3: CVTSGTEVYEQYF. CDR3 nucleotide sequence: TGTGTCACCAGCGGGACAGAAGTCTACGAGCAGTACTTC.

V and J are TRBV19 and TRBJ1-5, with D unresolved. This CDR3 region has 16 residues. From germline, CDR1 is LNHDA and CDR2 SQIVND (reference sequence). Trimming took 5 bases from V and 1 from J, leaving 15 bases between them. In DNA, the CDR3 is TGTGCCAGTAGTTATTTGGGCAGTGGGAGCAATCAGCCCCAGCATTTT. Its translation: CASSYLGSGSNQPQHF.